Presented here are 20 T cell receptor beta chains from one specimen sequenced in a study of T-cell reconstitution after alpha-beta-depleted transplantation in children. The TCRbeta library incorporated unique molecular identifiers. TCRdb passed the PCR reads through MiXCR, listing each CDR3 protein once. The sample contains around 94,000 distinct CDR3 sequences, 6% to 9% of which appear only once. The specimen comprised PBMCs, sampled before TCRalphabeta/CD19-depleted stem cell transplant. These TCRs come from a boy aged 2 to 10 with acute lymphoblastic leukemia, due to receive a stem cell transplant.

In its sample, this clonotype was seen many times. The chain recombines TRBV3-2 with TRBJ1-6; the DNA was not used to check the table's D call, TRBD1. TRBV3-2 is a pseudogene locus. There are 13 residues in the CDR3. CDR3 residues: CASSQGRETPLHF. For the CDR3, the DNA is TGTGCCAGCAGCCAGGGCAGGGAGACACCCCTCCACTTT.

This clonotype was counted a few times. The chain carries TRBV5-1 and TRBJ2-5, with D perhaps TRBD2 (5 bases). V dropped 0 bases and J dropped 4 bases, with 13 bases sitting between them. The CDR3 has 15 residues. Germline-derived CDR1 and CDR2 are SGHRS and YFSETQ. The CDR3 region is CASSLVGRGRETQYF. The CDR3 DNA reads TGCGCCAGCAGCTTGGTAGGCAGAGGGCGAGAGACCCAGTACTTC.

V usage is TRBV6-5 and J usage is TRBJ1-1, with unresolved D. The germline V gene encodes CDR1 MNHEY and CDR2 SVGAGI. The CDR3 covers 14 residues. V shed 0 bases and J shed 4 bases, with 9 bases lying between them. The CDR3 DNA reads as TGTGCCAGCAGTTACTCTATGGCCTCCACTGAAGCTTTCTTT. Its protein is CASSYSMASTEAFF.

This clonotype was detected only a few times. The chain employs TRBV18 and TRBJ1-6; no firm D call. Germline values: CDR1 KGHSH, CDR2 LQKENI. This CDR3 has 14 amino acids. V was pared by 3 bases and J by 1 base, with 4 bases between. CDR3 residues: CASSPASYNSPLHF. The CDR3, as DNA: TGTGCCAGCTCACCGGCGTCCTATAATTCACCCCTCCACTTT.

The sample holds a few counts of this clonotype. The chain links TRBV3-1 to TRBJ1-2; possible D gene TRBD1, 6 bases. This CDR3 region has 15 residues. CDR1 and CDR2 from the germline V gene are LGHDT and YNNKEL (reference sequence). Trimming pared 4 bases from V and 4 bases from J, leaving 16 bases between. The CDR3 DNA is TGTGCCAGCAGCCCCGGCAGGGGCCCCTCCTATGGCTACACCTTC. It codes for CASSPGRGPSYGYTF.

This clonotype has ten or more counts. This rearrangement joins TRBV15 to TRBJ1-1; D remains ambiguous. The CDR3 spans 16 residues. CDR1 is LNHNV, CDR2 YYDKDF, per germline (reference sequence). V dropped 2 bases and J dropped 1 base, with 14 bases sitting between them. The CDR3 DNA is TGTGCCACCAGCAGACCTCGGGGTGGGCGGAACACTGAAGCTTTCTTT. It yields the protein CATSRPRGGRNTEAFF.

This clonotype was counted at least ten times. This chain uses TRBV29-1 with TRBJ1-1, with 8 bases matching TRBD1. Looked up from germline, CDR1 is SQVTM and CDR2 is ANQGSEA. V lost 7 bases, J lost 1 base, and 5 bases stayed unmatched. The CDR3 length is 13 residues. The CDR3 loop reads CSGWTGSNTEAFF. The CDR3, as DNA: TGCAGCGGATGGACAGGGTCGAACACTGAAGCTTTCTTT.

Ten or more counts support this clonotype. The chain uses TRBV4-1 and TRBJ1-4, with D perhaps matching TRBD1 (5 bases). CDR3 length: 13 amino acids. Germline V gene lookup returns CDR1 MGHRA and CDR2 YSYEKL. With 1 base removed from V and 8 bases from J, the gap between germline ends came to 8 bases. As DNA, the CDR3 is TGCGCCAGCAGCCAAGCGACAGTAGAAAAACTGTTTTTT. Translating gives CASSQATVEKLFF.

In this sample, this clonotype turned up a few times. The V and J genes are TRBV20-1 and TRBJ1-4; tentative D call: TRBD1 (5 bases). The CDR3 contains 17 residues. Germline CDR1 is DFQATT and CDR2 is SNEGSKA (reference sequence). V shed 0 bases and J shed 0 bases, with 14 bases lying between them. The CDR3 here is CSARDSVRQPTNEKLFF. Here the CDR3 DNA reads TGCAGTGCTAGAGATAGTGTCAGACAGCCAACTAATGAAAAACTGTTTTTT.

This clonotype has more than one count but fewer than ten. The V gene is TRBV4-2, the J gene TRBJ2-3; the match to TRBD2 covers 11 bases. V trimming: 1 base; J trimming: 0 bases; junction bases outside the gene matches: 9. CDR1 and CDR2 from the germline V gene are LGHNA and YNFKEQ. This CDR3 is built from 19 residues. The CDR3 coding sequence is TGTGCCAGCAGCCAAGCTCCCGTAGCGGGGGGGCCTAGCACAGATACGCAGTATTTT. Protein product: CASSQAPVAGGPSTDTQYF.

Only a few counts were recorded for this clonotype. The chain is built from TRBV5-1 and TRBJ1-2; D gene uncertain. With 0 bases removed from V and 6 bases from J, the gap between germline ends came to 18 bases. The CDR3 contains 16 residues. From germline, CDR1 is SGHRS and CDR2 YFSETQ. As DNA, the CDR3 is TGCGCCAGCAGCTTGGATTTATCCCCAGCCTCGAATGGCTACACCTTC. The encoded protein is CASSLDLSPASNGYTF.

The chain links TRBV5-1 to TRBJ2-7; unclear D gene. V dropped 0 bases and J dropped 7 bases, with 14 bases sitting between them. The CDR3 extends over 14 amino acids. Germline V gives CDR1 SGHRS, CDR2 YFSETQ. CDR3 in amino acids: CASSLELPGREQYF. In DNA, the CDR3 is TGCGCCAGCAGCTTGGAGTTACCGGGTCGGGAGCAGTACTTC.

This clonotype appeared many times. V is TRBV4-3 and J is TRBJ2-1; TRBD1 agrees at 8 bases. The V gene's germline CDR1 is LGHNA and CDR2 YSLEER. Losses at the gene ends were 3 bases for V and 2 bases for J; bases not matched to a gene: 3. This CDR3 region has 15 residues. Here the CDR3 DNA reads TGCGCCAGCAGCCAGGCGACAGGGGCCTACAATGAGCAGTTCTTC. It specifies CASSQATGAYNEQFF.

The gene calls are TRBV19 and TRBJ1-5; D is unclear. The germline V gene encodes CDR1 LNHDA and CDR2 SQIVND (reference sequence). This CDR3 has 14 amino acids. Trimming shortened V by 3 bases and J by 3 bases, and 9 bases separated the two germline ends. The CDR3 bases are TGTGCCAGTAGTATCGTACAGCTCAATCAGCCCCAGCATTTT. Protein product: CASSIVQLNQPQHF.

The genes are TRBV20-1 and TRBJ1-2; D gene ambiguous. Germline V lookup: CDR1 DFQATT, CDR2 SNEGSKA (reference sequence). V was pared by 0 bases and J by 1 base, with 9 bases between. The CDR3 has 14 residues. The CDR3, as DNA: TGCAGTGCTAGAGAAAAAGAAAGTAACTATGGCTACACCTTC. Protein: CSAREKESNYGYTF.

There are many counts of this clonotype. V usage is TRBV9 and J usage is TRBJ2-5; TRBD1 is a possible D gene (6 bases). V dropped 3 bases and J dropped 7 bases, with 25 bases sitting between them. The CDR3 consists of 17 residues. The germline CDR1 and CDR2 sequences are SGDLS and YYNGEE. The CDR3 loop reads CASSDTQRTAQFGTQYF. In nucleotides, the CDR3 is TGTGCCAGCAGCGATACCCAACGGACAGCCCAGTTTGGGACCCAGTACTTC.

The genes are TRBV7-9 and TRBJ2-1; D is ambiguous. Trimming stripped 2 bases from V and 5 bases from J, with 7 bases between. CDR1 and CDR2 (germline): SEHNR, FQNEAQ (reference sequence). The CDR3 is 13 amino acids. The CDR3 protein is CASSLNPNNEQFF. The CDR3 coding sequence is TGTGCCAGCAGCTTAAATCCGAACAATGAGCAGTTCTTC. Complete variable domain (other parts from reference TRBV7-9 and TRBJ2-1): DTGVSQNPRHKITKRGQNVTFRCDPISEHNRLYWYRQTLGQGPEFLTYFQNEAQLEKSRLLSDRFSAERPKGSFSTLEIQRTEQGDSAMYLCASSLNPNNEQFFGPGTRLTVL.

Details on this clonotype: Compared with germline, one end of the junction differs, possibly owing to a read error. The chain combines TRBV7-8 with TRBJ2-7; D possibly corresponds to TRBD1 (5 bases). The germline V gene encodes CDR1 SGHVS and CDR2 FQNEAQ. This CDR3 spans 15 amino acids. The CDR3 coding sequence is TGTGCCAGCAGCCCCAGGGTCCCCTCCCTTGACGAGGAGTACTTC. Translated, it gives CASSPRVPSLDEEYF.

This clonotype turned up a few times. CDR3 residues: CSFSGTSGYEQYF. The CDR3 DNA is TGCAGCTTCTCCGGGACTAGCGGCTACGAGCAGTACTTC. The gene calls are TRBV20-1 and TRBJ2-7; 11 bases are a match to TRBD2. The CDR3 totals 13 residues. Looked up from germline, CDR1 is DFQATT and CDR2 is SNEGSKA (reference sequence).

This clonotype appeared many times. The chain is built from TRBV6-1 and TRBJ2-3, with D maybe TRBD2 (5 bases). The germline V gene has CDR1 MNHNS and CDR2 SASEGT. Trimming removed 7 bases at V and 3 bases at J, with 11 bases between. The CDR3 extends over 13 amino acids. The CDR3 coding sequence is TGTGCCAGCATGGAGGACGGGACAGATACGCAGTATTTT. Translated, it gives CASMEDGTDTQYF.